This T cell receptor beta chain was sequenced for a study of T cells expressing NK-cell markers. Study-level background: The TCR beta repertoires originated in sorted CD3+CD56+NKG2C+, CD3+CD56+NKG2C- and CD3+CD56-NKG2C+ T cells. Seven HCMV-seropositive donors and one seronegative donor made up the eight sequenced donors.

Details on this clonotype: The antigen is undetermined.

From the 5' RACE reads, TCRdb lists one entry per CDR3 protein and no DNA. The table for this sample gives about 460,000 distinct CDR3 sequences. The CDR3 loop spans 17 amino acids. Germline V gene sequence: CDR1 LGHDT, CDR2 YNNKEL (reference sequence). Study observations and caveats: In more than 5 donors, dominant CD3+CD56+NKG2C+ clonotypes ranked among the top 10 CD8+ clonotypes. Among several donors, these clonotypes also ranked first in the CD3+CD56-NKG2C+ fraction.

Material: blood T cells: a sorted CD56 or NKG2C T cell subset, CD4+ or CD8+ T cells, or bulk PBMC T cells (not recorded which). The source of this sequence is a woman aged 50 to 60 in good health. The rearrangement uses TRBV3-1 and TRBJ2-1; no DNA is available, so the TRBD2 call from TCRdb remains unchecked. CDR3 sequence: CASSQTMGLAGANEQFF.